The 32 T cell receptor beta chains below were found in one sample sequenced in a study of blood T cell repertoires in COVID-19. The protocol was immunoSEQ multiplex PCR, while the TCRdb copy is restricted to in-frame clones and leaves out a portion. This repertoire shows 310,000 or so clones, 80% to 90% found once; its top ten account for 10%. Sequencing used PBMCs or T cells enriched from blood (not recorded which). These receptors were collected from a woman aged 18-29 years who had recovered from COVID-19.

This CDR3 is CASSVSGRTEAFF. The CDR3 bases are TGTGCCAGCAGCGTATCGGGAAGGACTGAAGCTTTCTTT. V gene TRBV9 combines with J gene TRBJ1-1; D is uncertain. This CDR3 comprises 13 residues. Germline-derived CDR1 and CDR2 are SGDLS and YYNGEE. V was shortened by 1 base and J by 5 bases, with 9 bases between the two germline ends. The full variable domain, completed using reference TRBV9 and TRBJ1-1, is DSGVTQTPKHLITATGQRVTLRCSPRSGDLSVYWYQQSLDQGLQFLIQYYNGEERAKGNILERFSAQQFPDLHSELNLSSLELGDSALYFCASSVSGRTEAFFGQGTRLTVV.

The V call is TRBV10-3, the J call TRBJ2-7; 10 nucleotides match TRBD1. The CDR3 extends over 14 amino acids. The trim removed 6 bases at V and 4 bases at J, leaving 6 bases unmatched. The V gene's germline CDR1 is ENHRY and CDR2 SYGVKD. This CDR3 reads CAIRGQGIPYEQYF. CDR3 in DNA: TGTGCCATCAGGGGACAGGGGATACCGTACGAGCAGTACTTC.

In its sample, this clone was seen a few times. CDR3 loop: CASGASYGYTF. DNA for the CDR3: TGCGCCAGCGGTGCGTCCTATGGCTACACCTTC. This chain joins TRBV5-1 and TRBJ1-2; no clear D gene. The ends were cut back, 7 bases at V and 4 bases at J, with 8 bases in the middle. The CDR3 totals 11 residues. The germline V gene has CDR1 SGHRS and CDR2 YFSETQ.

This sequence joins TRBV29-1 and TRBJ2-7; TRBD2 matches at 7 bases. Germline CDR1 reads SQVTM; CDR2 reads ANQGSEA. The CDR3 is 14 amino acids. V shed 5 bases, J shed 0 bases, and the junction held 7 bases outside the gene matches. The CDR3 reads CSVLAGPFSYEQYF. CDR3 DNA: TGCAGCGTTTTAGCGGGCCCCTTCTCCTACGAGCAGTACTTC.

V usage is TRBV29-1 and J usage is TRBJ1-2, with D maybe TRBD1 (6 bases). The germline V gene has CDR1 SQVTM and CDR2 ANQGSEA. The CDR3 contains 15 residues. Trimming shortened V by 7 bases and J by 4 bases, and 22 bases separated the two germline ends. CDR3 in amino acids: CSAKGGGQGPYGYTF. In nucleotides, the CDR3 is TGCAGCGCCAAGGGGGGGGGCCAGGGACCCTATGGCTACACCTTC.

The CDR3 reads CASSSLQGFTTEAFF. The CDR3, as DNA: TGTGCCAGCAGCTCTCTTCAGGGGTTCACCACTGAAGCTTTCTTT. This chain uses TRBV11-2 with TRBJ1-1; a weak D match, TRBD1 (6 bases). CDR1 is SGHAT, CDR2 FQNNGV, per germline. Trimming took 4 bases from V and 4 from J, leaving 16 bases between them. The CDR3 loop spans 15 amino acids.

This chain connects TRBV5-6 to TRBJ2-5; 9 bases line up with TRBD1. This CDR3 comprises 15 residues. CDR1 is SGHDT and CDR2 is YYEEEE in the germline V gene. The V gene end was trimmed by 4 bases and the J gene end by 3 bases; junction bases not matched to a gene: 7. The CDR3 spells CASSRGTGWKETQYF. CDR3 in DNA: TGTGCCAGCAGCCGAGGGACAGGGTGGAAAGAGACCCAGTACTTC.

This clone was counted once. J is TRBJ1-1 and V is TRBV20-1; no clear D. CDR1 is DFQATT and CDR2 is SNEGSKA in the germline V gene (reference sequence). The ends were cut back, 3 bases at V and 5 bases at J, with 16 bases in the middle. This CDR3 is built from 14 residues. The CDR3 bases are TGCAGTGCTAGTCCGTCGGTTAGGAGGACTGAAGCTTTCTTT. Translated: CSASPSVRRTEAFF.

V usage is TRBV29-1 and J usage is TRBJ2-7; tentative D call: TRBD1 (6 bases). V dropped 1 base and J dropped 2 bases, with 12 bases sitting between them. This CDR3 spans 14 amino acids. Per the germline V gene, CDR1 is SQVTM and CDR2 is ANQGSEA. The DNA for the CDR3 is TGCAGCGTTGAAGGAGTAACAGGGACCTACGAGCAGTACTTC. It translates to CSVEGVTGTYEQYF.

The V and J genes are TRBV6-1 and TRBJ1-5; 8 bases agree with TRBD1. The germline V gene encodes CDR1 MNHNS and CDR2 SASEGT. Losses at the gene ends were 2 bases for V and 4 bases for J; bases not matched to a gene: 4. The CDR3 length is 15 residues. CDR3 protein: CASSELQGANQPQHF. CDR3 sequence (DNA): TGTGCCAGCAGTGAACTCCAGGGGGCAAATCAGCCCCAGCATTTT.

The chain combines TRBV9 with TRBJ1-2; D is uncertain. V gave up 2 bases and J gave up 11 bases, with 16 bases separating them. The length of the CDR3 is 13 residues. Germline values: CDR1 SGDLS, CDR2 YYNGEE. CDR3 residues: CASSVSEAAGYTF. The CDR3, as DNA: TGTGCCAGCAGCGTGTCAGAGGCGGCTGGGTACACCTTC.

The rearrangement uses TRBV18 and TRBJ2-1; 9 bases agree with TRBD2. J lost 6 bases, V lost 2 bases, and 8 bases had no gene match. In germline, CDR1 is KGHSH, CDR2 LQKENI. CDR3 length equals 16 residues. The CDR3 reads CASSPRASGEGNEQFF. CDR3 DNA: TGTGCCAGCTCACCAAGGGCTAGCGGGGAAGGCAATGAGCAGTTCTTC.

This clone has only one observation. This chain links TRBV24-1 with TRBJ2-3; 7 bases align to TRBD1. The CDR3 spans 15 residues. The germline V gene encodes CDR1 KGHDR and CDR2 SFDVKD. Trimming took 5 bases from V and 4 from J; bases not matched to a gene: 8. The CDR3 spells CATSAHRGSADTQYF. CDR3 nucleotide sequence: TGTGCCACCAGTGCCCACAGGGGCTCAGCAGATACGCAGTATTTT.

The chain carries TRBV2 and TRBJ1-5, with TRBD1 matching 7 bases. Per the germline V gene, CDR1 is SNHLY and CDR2 is FYNNEI. The CDR3 has 14 residues. V dropped 4 bases and J dropped 5; count of bases not matched to a gene: 5. CDR3 loop: CASSVDRVYQPQHF. Here the CDR3 DNA reads TGTGCCAGCAGTGTCGACAGGGTTTATCAGCCCCAGCATTTT.

J is TRBJ1-5 and V is TRBV28; D is unclear. Trimming left V 2 bases short and J 7 bases short, with 6 bases between. There are 12 residues in the CDR3. Germline CDR1 is MDHEN and CDR2 is SYDVKM. The CDR3 nucleotides read TGTGCCAGCAGTTTAAAATCGCAGCCCCAGCATTTT. Translating gives CASSLKSQPQHF.

The chain uses TRBV4-1 and TRBJ1-4; D unresolved. The CDR3 runs 12 residues. Germline CDR1 and CDR2: MGHRA and YSYEKL. Trimming left V 2 bases short and J 8 bases short, with 6 bases between. The CDR3 is CASSQPREKLFF. The CDR3 coding sequence is TGCGCCAGCAGCCAACCACGGGAAAAACTGTTTTTT.

The chain recombines TRBV11-2 with TRBJ2-7, with 7 bases that match TRBD1. The germline V gene encodes CDR1 SGHAT and CDR2 FQNNGV. The CDR3 covers 14 residues. V was pared by 1 base and J by 2 bases, with 2 bases of the junction left unmatched. CDR3 residues: CASSLVGGPYEQYF. DNA for the CDR3: TGTGCCAGCAGCTTAGTAGGGGGCCCCTACGAGCAGTACTTC.

This clone has only one observation. The rearrangement joins TRBV7-2 to TRBJ1-6; D gene uncertain. This CDR3 is 14 amino acids long. The V gene lost 7 bases and the J gene lost 9 bases, with 16 bases spanning the gap. Germline assignment: CDR1 SGHTA and CDR2 FQGNSA. CDR3: CASKGRRIGSPLHF. CDR3 nucleotide sequence: TGTGCCAGCAAAGGTCGGAGAATAGGTTCACCCCTCCACTTT.

The chain joins TRBV11-2 to TRBJ1-2; 7 bases are a match to TRBD1. V lost 1 base and J lost 0; bases outside the gene matches: 8. The CDR3 contains 17 residues. The germline CDR1 and CDR2 sequences are SGHAT and FQNNGV. The DNA of the CDR3 is TGTGCCAGCAGCTTAGTCCGGGACAGCAGATCTAACTATGGCTACACCTTC. Protein sequence: CASSLVRDSRSNYGYTF.

This clone was counted a single time. The chain uses TRBV28 and TRBJ1-6; 7 bases line up with TRBD1. From germline, CDR1 is MDHEN and CDR2 SYDVKM. This CDR3 comprises 15 residues. J lost 5 bases, V lost 5 bases, and 6 bases had no gene match. The CDR3 spells CASSQTGADNSPLHF. The CDR3 DNA follows: TGTGCCAGCAGTCAAACAGGGGCTGATAATTCACCCCTCCACTTT.

J is TRBJ1-2 and V is TRBV4-1, with TRBD1 matching over 7 bases. The CDR3 has 9 residues. V lost 11 bases, J lost 10 bases, and 4 bases stayed unmatched. Germline-derived CDR1 and CDR2 are MGHRA and YSYEKL. In DNA form, the CDR3 reads TGCGCCCGGGGACAGTCCTACACCTTC. Residues: CARGQSYTF.

V and J are TRBV5-1 and TRBJ2-2, with D maybe TRBD1 (6 bases). The CDR3 runs to 16 residues. Looked up from germline, CDR1 is SGHRS and CDR2 is YFSETQ. Between the trimmed V and J ends, which lost 1 base and 6 bases, there was a span of 16 bases. This CDR3 reads CASSLSQGLESGELFF. For the CDR3, the DNA is TGCGCCAGCAGCTTGTCCCAGGGGCTCGAGTCCGGGGAGCTGTTTTTT.

The chain uses TRBV4-1 and TRBJ2-2, with a tentative D call TRBD2 (6 bases). V was trimmed by 4 bases and J by 2 bases, leaving 17 bases between them. Germline CDR1 MGHRA, CDR2 YSYEKL. The CDR3 runs to 17 residues. The CDR3 region has the DNA TGCGCCAGCAGCCGTGTGGATAGCGGAACTAACACCGGGGAGCTGTTTTTT. Protein: CASSRVDSGTNTGELFF.

The sample holds a few counts of this clone. The chain combines TRBV19 with TRBJ1-2, with D possibly being TRBD1 (5 bases). The CDR3 has 14 residues. Per the germline V gene, CDR1 is LNHDA and CDR2 is SQIVND (reference sequence). The ends were cut back, 3 bases at V and 4 bases at J, with 12 bases in the middle. CDR3 sequence: CASSIYRSFYGYTF. For the CDR3, the DNA is TGTGCCAGTAGTATCTACAGGAGCTTCTATGGCTACACCTTC.

The chain carries TRBV6-5 and TRBJ1-6, with 7 bases fitting TRBD1. The CDR3 runs 15 residues. The V gene's germline CDR1 is MNHEY and CDR2 SVGAGI. V dropped 7 bases and J dropped 7; count of bases not matched to a gene: 10. CDR3 coding DNA: TGTGCCAGCAAGAACCGGGACAGTCTCAATTCACCCCTCCACTTT. Encoded protein: CASKNRDSLNSPLHF.

The V and J genes are TRBV5-1 and TRBJ1-2; 10 nucleotides align to TRBD1. The CDR3 is 17 residues long. Germline CDR1 and CDR2: SGHRS and YFSETQ. V was clipped by 4 bases and J by 4 bases; unmatched bases: 13. For the CDR3, the DNA is TGCGCCAGCAGCCCCGGAGCGGACAGGGGGTTTTCCTATGGCTACACCTTC. The encoded protein is CASSPGADRGFSYGYTF. Complete variable domain (other parts from reference TRBV5-1 and TRBJ1-2): KAGVTQTPRYLIKTRGQQVTLSCSPISGHRSVSWYQQTPGQGLQFLFEYFSETQRNKGNFPGRFSGRQFSNSRSEMNVSTLELGDSALYLCASSPGADRGFSYGYTFGSGTRLTVV.

The chain recombines TRBV5-4 with TRBJ2-5; D perhaps matches TRBD1 (6 bases). Germline CDR1 and CDR2: SGHNT and YYREEE (reference sequence). V lost 5 bases to trimming and J lost 1 base, with 12 bases between them. The CDR3 sequence is 14 residues long. Here the CDR3 DNA reads TGTGCCAGCAGGCCCGGGACAATCCAAGAGACCCAGTACTTC. As protein: CASRPGTIQETQYF.

V is TRBV28 and J is TRBJ2-1; possible D gene TRBD2, 6 bases. The CDR3 contains 15 residues. Trimming pared 2 bases from V and 8 bases from J, leaving 16 bases between. Germline values: CDR1 MDHEN, CDR2 SYDVKM. The CDR3 here is CASSLQQWGEDEQFF. CDR3 DNA sequence: TGTGCCAGCAGTTTACAACAGTGGGGGGAGGATGAGCAGTTCTTC.

This clone was counted only a few times. Other DNA sequences in the same sample also yield this CDR3. J is TRBJ2-5 and V is TRBV11-2; no clear D gene. The CDR3 has 11 residues. V gave up 3 bases and J gave up 5 bases, with 4 bases separating them. CDR1 is SGHAT and CDR2 is FQNNGV in the germline V gene. CDR3 nucleotide sequence: TGTGCCAGCAGCTTCAGGGAGACCCAGTACTTC. It encodes CASSFRETQYF.

J is TRBJ2-1 and V is TRBV28, with 8 bases lining up with TRBD2. The length of the CDR3 is 15 residues. Germline trimming cut 6 bases from V and 8 bases from J; bases unmatched to any gene: 12. Germline CDR1 and CDR2: MDHEN and SYDVKM. CDR3 amino acids: CASSRPGLGRDEQFF. Written as DNA, the CDR3 is TGTGCCAGCAGCCGACCGGGACTAGGGCGGGATGAGCAGTTCTTC.

The V call is TRBV10-3, the J call TRBJ2-2; 10 bases fit TRBD1. The V gene's germline CDR1 is ENHRY and CDR2 SYGVKD. The CDR3 covers 15 residues. Trimming removed 7 bases from V and 7 bases from J; junction bases left unmatched: 9. The CDR3 nucleotides are TGTGCCATCAAATCGAGACAGGGGGCAAGCGGGGAGCTGTTTTTT. Its translation: CAIKSRQGASGELFF.

The J gene is TRBJ1-1, the V gene TRBV18, with D perhaps matching TRBD1 (5 bases). The CDR3 consists of 15 residues. V shed 0 bases and J shed 5 bases, with 13 bases lying between them. The germline V gene has CDR1 KGHSH and CDR2 LQKENI. CDR3 DNA sequence: TGTGCCAGCTCACCACCGGCTCAGGGAGGGACTGAAGCTTTCTTT. Amino acids: CASSPPAQGGTEAFF. Filled out from reference TRBV18 and TRBJ1-1, the complete variable domain reads NAGVMQNPRHLVRRRGQEARLRCSPMKGHSHVYWYRQLPEEGLKFMVYLQKENIIDESGMPKERFSAEFPKEGPSILRIQQVVRGDSAAYFCASSPPAQGGTEAFFGQGTRLTVV.